The entry that follows covers one T cell receptor (beta chain) sequence. Its antigen remains unknown. Cells designated naive CD8 were CD45RO-negative and were positively selected for CCR7, with terminally differentiated effector memory CD45RA+ cells excluded. The donor cohort consisted entirely of Caucasian adults residing in Nashville, Tennessee. This sample is drawn from a study of shared clonotypes between healthy human individuals. In the study overall: Plates per donor: three CD4 naive, three CD4 memory, two CD8 naive, one CD8 memory. General study points: Memory subsets generally showed smaller estimated richness than naive subsets did. Read depth was anticipated to influence clonotype sharing among donors.

Germline V gene data show CDR1 as SNHLY and CDR2 as FYNNEI. The CDR3 has 15 residues. J gave up 8 bases and V 5 bases, and 10 bases lay outside the gene matches. Sequencing was performed with immunoSEQ multiplex PCR; in TCRdb, only in-frame clones are kept and a portion is missing. The table shows around 2,000,000 clones, with less than 95% occurring only once. The receptor's source is a man aged 18 to 29 in good health. The V and J genes are TRBV2 and TRBJ1-4, with 8 bases matching TRBD1. Sequences were obtained from naive CD8+ T cells sorted from blood. CDR3 coding DNA: TGTGCCAGCAGTCTCTGGACAGGGTTGGGGGAAAAACTGTTTTTT. Amino acid sequence: CASSLWTGLGEKLFF. Full variable domain (outside the CDR3, taken from reference TRBV2 and TRBJ1-4): EPEVTQTPSHQVTQMGQEVILRCVPISNHLYFYWYRQILGQKVEFLVSFYNNEISEKSEIFDDQFSVERPDGSNFTLKIRSTKLEDSAMYFCASSLWTGLGEKLFFGSGTQLSVL.